One sample yielded the 3 T cell receptor beta chains listed below, sequenced in a study of tissue T cells after allogeneic stem cell transplantation. Method: immunoSEQ multiplex PCR; TCRdb's copy keeps in-frame clones and lacks some. The sample shows 3,500 to 5,500 clones, approximately 49% of them seen only once. Documented time point: mouse harvest day 14 after allogeneic transplant. Each mouse received 10^7 T-cell-depleted marrow cells plus 10^6 splenic CD5+ T cells by tail vein. Sequencing used lymph node tissue. These receptors were obtained from a female BALB/c mouse given C57BL/6 T cells with graft-versus-host disease after an allogeneic hematopoietic cell transplant.

Worth noting for this clone: The listed genes are named as in mouse. The CDR3 is cut off 1 residue early in the read; its end comes from the germline J gene. The gene calls are TRBV3 and TRBJ2-7; 7 bases map to TRBD1. J lost 0 bases, V lost 5 bases, and 4 bases had no gene match. This CDR3 has 14 amino acids. Germline CDR1 and CDR2: SNHLY and FYNGKV (reference sequence). CDR3 DNA (partial): TGTGCCAGCAGCCCCCCAGGGGGCTCCTATGAACAGTAC. Translation: CASSPPGGSYEQY. The entire CDR3 protein reads CASSPPGGSYEQYF.

In its sample, this clone ranks as large. Mouse names are used for the genes. The sequence runs out 1 residue before the end of the CDR3; the remainder is reconstructed from the germline J gene. This chain uses TRBV12-1 with TRBJ2-1, with 9 bases aligning to TRBD2. Trimming cost V 3 bases and J 3 bases; bases outside gene matches: 5. CDR1 is SGHSN, CDR2 HYEKVE, per germline. The CDR3 extends over 15 amino acids. The CDR3 reads CASSLLGGGYAEQFF. The CDR3 bases that were read are TGTGCCAGCTCTTTACTGGGGGGAGGCTATGCTGAGCAGTTC.

This clone has a handful of counts. Gene names and germline refer to mouse. The observed sequence ends 1 residue before the CDR3 terminus, with the missing tail filled in from the germline J gene. The rearrangement links TRBV26 to TRBJ1-4; 8 bases map to TRBD1. Per the germline V gene, CDR1 is KGHPV and CDR2 is FQNQEV (reference sequence). The CDR3 has 14 amino acids. With V trimmed by 6 bases and J by 3 bases, 3 bases remained unmatched. CDR3 DNA (partial): TGTGCCAGCAGCGCAGGGGGCCCCAACGAAAGATTATTT. It is translated as CASSAGGPNERLF. The CDR3 in full is CASSAGGPNERLFF.